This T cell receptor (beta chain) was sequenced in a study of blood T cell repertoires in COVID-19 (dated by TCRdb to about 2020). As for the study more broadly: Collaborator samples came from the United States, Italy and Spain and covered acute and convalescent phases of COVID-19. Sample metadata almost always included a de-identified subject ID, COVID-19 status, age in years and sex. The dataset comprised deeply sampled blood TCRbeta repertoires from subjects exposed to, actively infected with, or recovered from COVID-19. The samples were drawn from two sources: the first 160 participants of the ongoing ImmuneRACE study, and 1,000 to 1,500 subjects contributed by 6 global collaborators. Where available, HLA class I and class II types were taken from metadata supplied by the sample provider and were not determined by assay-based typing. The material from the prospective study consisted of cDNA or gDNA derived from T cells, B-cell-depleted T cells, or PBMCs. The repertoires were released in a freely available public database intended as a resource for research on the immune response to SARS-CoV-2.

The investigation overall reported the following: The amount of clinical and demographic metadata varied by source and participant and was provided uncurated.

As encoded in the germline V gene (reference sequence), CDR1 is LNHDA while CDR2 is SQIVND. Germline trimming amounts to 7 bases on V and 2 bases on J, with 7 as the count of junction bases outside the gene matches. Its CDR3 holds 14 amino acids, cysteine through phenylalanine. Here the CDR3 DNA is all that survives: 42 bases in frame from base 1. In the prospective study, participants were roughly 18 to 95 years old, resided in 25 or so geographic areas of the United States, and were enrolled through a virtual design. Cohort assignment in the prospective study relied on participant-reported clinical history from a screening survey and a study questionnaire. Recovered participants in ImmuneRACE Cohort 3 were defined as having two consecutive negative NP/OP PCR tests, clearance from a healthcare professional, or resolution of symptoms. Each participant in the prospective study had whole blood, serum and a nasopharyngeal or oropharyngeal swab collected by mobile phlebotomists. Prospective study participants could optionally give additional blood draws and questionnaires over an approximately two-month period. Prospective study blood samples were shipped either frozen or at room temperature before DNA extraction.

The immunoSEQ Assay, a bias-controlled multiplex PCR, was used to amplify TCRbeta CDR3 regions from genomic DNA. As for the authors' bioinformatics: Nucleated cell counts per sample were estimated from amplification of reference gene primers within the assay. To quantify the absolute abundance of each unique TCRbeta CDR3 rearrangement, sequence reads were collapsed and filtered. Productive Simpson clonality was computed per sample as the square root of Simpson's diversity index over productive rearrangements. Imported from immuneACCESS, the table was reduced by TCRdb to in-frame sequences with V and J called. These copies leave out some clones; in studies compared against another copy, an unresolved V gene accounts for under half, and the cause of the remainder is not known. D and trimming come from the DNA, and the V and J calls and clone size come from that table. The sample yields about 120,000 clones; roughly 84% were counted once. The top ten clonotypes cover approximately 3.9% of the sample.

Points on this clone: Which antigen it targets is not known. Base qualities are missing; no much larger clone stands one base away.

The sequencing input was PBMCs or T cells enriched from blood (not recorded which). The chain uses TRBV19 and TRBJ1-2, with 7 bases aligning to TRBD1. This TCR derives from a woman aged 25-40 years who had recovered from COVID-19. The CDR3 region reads CASILRGENYGYTF. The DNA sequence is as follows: TGTGCCAGTATCCTCAGGGGGGAGAACTATGGCTACACCTTC.